This T cell receptor (beta chain) is from a study of cytomegalovirus exposure and HLA in healthy donors. As concerns this clone: The same CDR3 can be traced to other DNA sequences in this sample.

Primers: 60 Vbeta forward and 13 Jbeta reverse. Measured with immunoSEQ multiplex PCR; TCRdb has only the in-frame clones, and not every one. The sample holds under 150,000 clones, approximately 80% seen once. The length of the CDR3 is 15 residues. Germline CDR1 SGHRS, CDR2 YFSETQ. The V and J ends lost 2 bases and 4 bases, in that order; junction bases with no gene match: 6. Sequencing input: PBMCs. The clonotype originates from a woman aged 40 to 50 in good health and CMV-seropositive. The genes are TRBV5-1 and TRBJ1-5; 7 nucleotides line up with TRBD1. The CDR3 reads CASSLGTVPNQPQHF. The DNA for the CDR3 is TGCGCCAGCAGCTTAGGGACAGTCCCTAATCAGCCCCAGCATTTT.